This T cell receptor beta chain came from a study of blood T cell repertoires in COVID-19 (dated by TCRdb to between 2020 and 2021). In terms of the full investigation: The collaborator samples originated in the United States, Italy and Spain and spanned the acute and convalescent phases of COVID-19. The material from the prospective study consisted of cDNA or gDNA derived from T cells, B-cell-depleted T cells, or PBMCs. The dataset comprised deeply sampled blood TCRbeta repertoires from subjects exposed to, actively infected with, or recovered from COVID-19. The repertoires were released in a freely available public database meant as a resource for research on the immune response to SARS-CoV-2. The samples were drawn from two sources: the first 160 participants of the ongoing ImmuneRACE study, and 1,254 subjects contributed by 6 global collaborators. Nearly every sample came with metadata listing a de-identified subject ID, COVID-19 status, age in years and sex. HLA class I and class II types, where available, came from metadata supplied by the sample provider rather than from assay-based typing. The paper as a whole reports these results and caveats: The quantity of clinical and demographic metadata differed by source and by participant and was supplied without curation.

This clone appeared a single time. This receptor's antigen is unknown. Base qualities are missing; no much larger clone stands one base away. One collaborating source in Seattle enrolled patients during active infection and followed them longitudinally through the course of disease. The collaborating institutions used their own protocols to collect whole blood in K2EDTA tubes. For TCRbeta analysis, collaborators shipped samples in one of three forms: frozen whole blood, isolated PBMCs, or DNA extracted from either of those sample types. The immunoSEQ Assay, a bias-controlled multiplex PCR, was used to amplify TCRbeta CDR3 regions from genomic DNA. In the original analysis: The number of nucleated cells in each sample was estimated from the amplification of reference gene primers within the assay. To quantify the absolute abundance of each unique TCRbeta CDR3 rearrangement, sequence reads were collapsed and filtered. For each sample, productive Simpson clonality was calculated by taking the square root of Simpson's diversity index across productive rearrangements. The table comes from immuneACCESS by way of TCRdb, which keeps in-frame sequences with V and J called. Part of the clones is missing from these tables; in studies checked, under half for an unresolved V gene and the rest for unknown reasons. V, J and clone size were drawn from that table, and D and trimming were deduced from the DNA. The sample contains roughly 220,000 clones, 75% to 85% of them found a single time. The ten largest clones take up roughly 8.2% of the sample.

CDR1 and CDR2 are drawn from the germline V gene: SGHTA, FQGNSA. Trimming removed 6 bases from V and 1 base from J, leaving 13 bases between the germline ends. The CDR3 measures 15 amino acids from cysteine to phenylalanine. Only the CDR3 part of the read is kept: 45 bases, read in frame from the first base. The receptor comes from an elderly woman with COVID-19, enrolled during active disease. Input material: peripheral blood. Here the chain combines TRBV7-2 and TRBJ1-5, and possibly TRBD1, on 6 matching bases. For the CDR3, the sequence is CASRRGGISNQPQHF. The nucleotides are TGTGCCAGCAGGAGGGGGGGGATCAGCAATCAGCCCCAGCATTTT.